The source of this T cell receptor (beta chain) is a study of T cells in Graves' hyperthyroidism and ophthalmopathy. Whole-study findings and limits: Model-based prediction identified ophthalmopathy a median roughly 5.9 months prior to its onset.

The study enrolled patients aged 18 to 65 with newly diagnosed hyperthyroidism of under 2 months' duration. Patients showing uncontrolled infection, other autoimmune disease, pregnancy or lactation were ineligible. Diagnosing involved the use of clinical symptoms, serum thyroxine and TRAb, thyroid ultrasound and orbital computed tomography. With respect to this clonotype: Antigen specificity is unknown.

Germline CDR1 SNHLY, CDR2 FYNNEI. With 7 bases removed from V and 2 bases from J, the gap between germline ends came to 11 bases. CDR3 length equals 14 residues. It was RNA transcripts that yielded the amplified TCR beta CDR3 regions. First-round RT-PCR with HTBI primers amplified the TCR CDR3 region. From the multiplex PCR reads, TCRdb called clonotypes with MiXCR, one entry per CDR3 protein. Counted here are 300,000 to 350,000 distinct CDR3 sequences, 21% occurring once; the ten biggest clones make up around 50%. The genes are TRBV2 and TRBJ2-2, with D unclear. The TCR was taken from a woman aged 45 to 65 with Graves' hyperthyroidism. The specimen sequenced was blood. The DNA for the CDR3 is TGTGCCAGCAAGGCGGATACTAACACCGGGGAGCTGTTTTTT. It is translated as CASKADTNTGELFF. Complete variable domain (other parts from reference TRBV2 and TRBJ2-2): EPEVTQTPSHQVTQMGQEVILRCVPISNHLYFYWYRQILGQKVEFLVSFYNNEISEKSEIFDDQFSVERPDGSNFTLKIRSTKLEDSAMYFCASKADTNTGELFFGEGSRLTVL.